The 29 T cell receptor beta chains below come from one sample, sequenced in a study of patients and donors after allogeneic stem cell transplantation. TCRdb re-analysed the RT-PCR reads in MiXCR, keeping a single row per CDR3 protein. The sample records 150,000 to 200,000 distinct CDR3 sequences, about 24% being singletons. Source material: blood, either unsorted or a sorted T cell fraction (not recorded which). The receptors were sampled from a human donor who was either an allogeneic HSCT recipient or a stem cell or donor lymphocyte infusion donor (not recorded which). It is not recorded whose cells these are; they may come from a transplant donor.

This clonotype appeared a few times. The rearrangement joins TRBV6-5 to TRBJ2-7; D not certain. The CDR3 is 12 amino acids. CDR1 is MNHEY and CDR2 is SVGAGI in the germline V gene. V was cut by 8 bases and J by 5 bases, with 13 bases left in between. Here the CDR3 reads CASGISEDEQYF. CDR3 nucleotides: TGTGCCAGCGGTATTAGTGAGGACGAGCAGTACTTC.

The chain combines TRBV28 with TRBJ2-4; TRBD1 is a possible D gene (8 bases). The CDR3 consists of 16 residues. Germline V gene sequence: CDR1 MDHEN, CDR2 SYDVKM. Trimming took off 4 bases at V and 5 bases at J, with 18 bases between the two ends. CDR3 bases: TGTGCCAGCAGTTCCAGGGGGCGGGGGACCGAAAACATTCAGTACTTC. It yields the protein CASSSRGRGTENIQYF.

This clonotype showed up just a few times. The rearrangement uses TRBV10-3 and TRBJ1-2; D gene ambiguous. Germline V gene sequence: CDR1 ENHRY, CDR2 SYGVKD. This CDR3 region has 13 residues. Trimming shortened V by 6 bases and J by 8 bases, and 16 bases separated the two germline ends. CDR3 protein: CAIRPPGGLGYTF. The CDR3 DNA reads TGTGCCATCAGACCCCCGGGTGGTCTCGGCTACACCTTC.

In its sample, this clonotype was seen once. The genes are TRBV7-2 and TRBJ2-5, with a weak D call TRBD1 (5 bases). V was clipped by 5 bases and J by 1 base, with 11 bases between them. The CDR3 extends over 14 amino acids. Per the germline V gene, CDR1 is SGHTA and CDR2 is FQGNSA. The CDR3 loop is CASSPRGAQETQYF. Here the CDR3 DNA reads TGTGCCAGCAGCCCTAGGGGCGCCCAAGAGACCCAGTACTTC.

This clonotype has a count of ten or more. V is TRBV11-2 and J is TRBJ1-1; 8 bases are a match to TRBD1. The V gene end was trimmed by 6 bases and the J gene end by 0 bases; junction bases not matched to a gene: 12. In germline, CDR1 is SGHAT, CDR2 FQNNGV. The CDR3 loop spans 17 amino acids. The CDR3 sequence: CASRPDRGSGMNTEAFF. CDR3 bases: TGTGCCAGCAGACCCGACAGGGGTAGCGGCATGAACACTGAAGCTTTCTTT.

This clonotype turned up a few times. The chain couples TRBV30 to TRBJ1-2, with TRBD1 matching 8 bases. CDR1 is GTSNPN, CDR2 SVGIG, per germline (reference sequence). V trimming: 7 bases; J trimming: 6 bases; junction bases outside the gene matches: 13. The CDR3 sequence is 14 residues long. CDR3 DNA: TGTGCCTCACCCGGCGACAGGGGATTGGATGGCTACACCTTC. Encoded protein: CASPGDRGLDGYTF. The whole variable domain, remainder taken from reference TRBV30 and TRBJ1-2, is SQTIHQWPATLVQPVGSPLSLECTVEGTSNPNLYWYRQAAGRGLQLLFYSVGIGQISSEVPQNLSASRPQDRQFILSSKKLLLSDSGFYLCASPGDRGLDGYTFGSGTRLTVV.

This clonotype was observed a handful of times. This CDR3 reads CASSEGLAGGIYNEQFF. CDR3 sequence (DNA): TGTGCCAGCAGCGAGGGACTAGCGGGGGGTATCTACAATGAGCAGTTCTTC. The rearrangement uses TRBV7-9 and TRBJ2-1; TRBD2 matches at 15 bases. The germline gives CDR1 SEHNR, CDR2 FQNEAQ (reference sequence). Trimming took 5 bases from V and 3 from J; bases not matched to a gene: 5. CDR3 length: 17 amino acids.

The gene calls are TRBV5-1 and TRBJ1-4; D remains ambiguous. Germline V gene lookup returns CDR1 SGHRS and CDR2 YFSETQ. The V and J ends lost 6 bases and 6 bases respectively, with 15 bases between them. The CDR3 sequence is 14 residues long. The CDR3 DNA sequence: TGCGCCAGCACCTACCCAGGAGGAGATGAAAAACTGTTTTTT. Its translation: CASTYPGGDEKLFF. Supplemented by reference TRBV5-1 and TRBJ1-4, the full variable domain reads KAGVTQTPRYLIKTRGQQVTLSCSPISGHRSVSWYQQTPGQGLQFLFEYFSETQRNKGNFPGRFSGRQFSNSRSEMNVSTLELGDSALYLCASTYPGGDEKLFFGSGTQLSVL.

The chain recombines TRBV10-3 with TRBJ2-3; 9 bases are shared with TRBD1. This CDR3 has 16 residues. J lost 6 bases, V lost 7 bases, and 14 bases had no gene match. CDR1 is ENHRY and CDR2 is SYGVKD in the germline V gene. The CDR3 is CAINMGQGNTADTQYF. Written as DNA, the CDR3 is TGTGCCATCAATATGGGACAGGGAAACACAGCGGATACGCAGTATTTT.

The rearrangement uses TRBV6-2 or TRBV6-3 and TRBJ1-1; 10 bases align to TRBD1. Looked up from germline, CDR1 is MNHEY and CDR2 is SVGEGT. There are 14 residues in the CDR3. Trimming at V came to 6 bases and at J to 6 bases, leaving 7 bases not matched to a gene. The CDR3 spells CASSRDRGLSEAFF. CDR3 DNA: TGTGCCAGCAGCCGGGACAGGGGACTCTCTGAAGCTTTCTTT.

This chain uses TRBV6-6 with TRBJ2-2, with 7 bases that match TRBD1. This CDR3 has 14 amino acids. The ends lost 7 bases at V and 3 bases at J; junction bases unmatched: 5. Germline CDR1 reads MNHNY; CDR2 reads SVGAGI (reference sequence). The CDR3 DNA is TGTGCCAGCAAGGGGGCACGAGACACCGGGGAGCTGTTTTTT. Translated: CASKGARDTGELFF.

The rearrangement uses TRBV15 and TRBJ1-2; D possibly corresponds to TRBD1 (6 bases). The CDR3 loop spans 16 amino acids. CDR1 is LNHNV, CDR2 YYDKDF, per germline (reference sequence). V was shortened by 1 base and J by 1 base, with 13 bases between the two germline ends. As DNA, the CDR3 is TGTGCCACCAGCAGAGCGTGGGGGCGATTTAACTATGGCTACACCTTC. This gives the protein CATSRAWGRFNYGYTF.

The chain links TRBV29-1 to TRBJ2-2, with 7 bases that match TRBD1. Germline CDR1 is SQVTM and CDR2 is ANQGSEA. V shed 7 bases, J shed 5 bases, and the junction held 4 bases outside the gene matches. This CDR3 has 12 residues. CDR3 in amino acids: CSAATGTGELFF. DNA of the CDR3: TGCAGCGCTGCGACAGGGACCGGGGAGCTGTTTTTT.

This clonotype was observed a few times. The CDR3 DNA reads TGTGCCACCAGTGATGCGGGGACACGGGAACATGAGCAGTTCTTC. Translated: CATSDAGTREHEQFF. This chain joins TRBV24-1 and TRBJ2-1; D is perhaps TRBD1 or TRBD2 (6 bases each). V dropped 3 bases and J dropped 8 bases, with 16 bases sitting between them. Per the germline V gene, CDR1 is KGHDR and CDR2 is SFDVKD. The CDR3 contains 15 residues.

The chain joins TRBV7-9 to TRBJ1-1, with D possibly matching TRBD1 (6 bases). The ends were cut back, 1 base at V and 4 bases at J, with 25 bases in the middle. In germline, CDR1 is SEHNR, CDR2 FQNEAQ (reference sequence). There are 19 residues in the CDR3. The CDR3 DNA follows: TGTGCCAGCAGCTTAGATCGGTTCAGGACAGCTTTAAGGAGCACTGAAGCTTTCTTT. Translating gives CASSLDRFRTALRSTEAFF.

This sequence joins TRBV6-5 and TRBJ2-1; 13 bases align to TRBD2. Trimming removed 1 base from V and 6 bases from J; junction bases left unmatched: 3. The length of the CDR3 is 16 residues. Germline V gives CDR1 MNHEY, CDR2 SVGAGI. The CDR3 is CASSYWGLAGSNEQFF. CDR3 DNA: TGTGCCAGCAGTTACTGGGGACTAGCGGGATCCAATGAGCAGTTCTTC.

This clonotype was seen a few times. The V call is TRBV12-3 or TRBV12-4, the J call TRBJ1-2; the match to TRBD1 covers 8 bases. The junction had 10 bases not matched to a gene; V was cut back by 9 bases and J by 4 bases. This CDR3 region has 14 residues. The CDR3 region has the DNA TGTGCCAGTTTCGTTCAGGGGGCAGGCTATGGCTACACCTTC. This gives the protein CASFVQGAGYGYTF.

The chain employs TRBV4-1 and TRBJ1-1, with TRBD1 as a possible D gene (5 bases). CDR1 and CDR2 (germline): MGHRA, YSYEKL. V was pared by 4 bases and J by 1 base, with 10 bases between. This CDR3 has 14 amino acids. CDR3 loop: CASSRPDRNTEAFF. The CDR3 nucleotides are TGCGCCAGCAGCCGACCTGACAGGAACACTGAAGCTTTCTTT.

In its sample, this clonotype was seen many times. The chain carries TRBV12-3 or TRBV12-4 and TRBJ1-5; 9 nucleotides match TRBD1. This CDR3 region has 14 residues. J lost 7 bases, V lost 3 bases, and 4 bases had no gene match. CDR3 sequence: CASSLGTGRQPQHF. The CDR3 DNA follows: TGTGCCAGCAGTTTGGGGACAGGGAGACAGCCCCAGCATTTT.

This chain connects TRBV15 to TRBJ2-1, with D hard to call. Trimming took off 0 bases at V and 10 bases at J, with 19 bases between the two ends. The germline V gene has CDR1 LNHNV and CDR2 YYDKDF (reference sequence). The CDR3 extends over 16 amino acids. The CDR3 nucleotides are TGTGCCACCAGCAGAGATTACAGCGAACGGGTCGGAGAGCAGTTCTTC. Its translation: CATSRDYSERVGEQFF.

In its sample, this clonotype was seen a few times. The J gene is TRBJ2-1, the V gene TRBV5-1; TRBD1 agrees at 11 bases. The CDR3 runs 15 residues. Germline assignment: CDR1 SGHRS and CDR2 YFSETQ. Germline trimming cut 2 bases from V and 3 bases from J; bases unmatched to any gene: 1. The CDR3 sequence: CASSFGTGGYNEQFF. The CDR3, as DNA: TGCGCCAGCAGCTTCGGGACAGGGGGCTACAATGAGCAGTTCTTC.

The rearrangement links TRBV29-1 to TRBJ2-1; TRBD2 aligns across 8 bases. V gave up 6 bases and J gave up 8 bases; unmatched junction bases: 18. This CDR3 region has 16 residues. The germline CDR1 and CDR2 sequences are SQVTM and ANQGSEA. CDR3 region: CSVDQATSGNFDEQFF. The CDR3 DNA reads as TGCAGCGTCGACCAGGCTACTAGCGGAAATTTCGATGAGCAGTTCTTC.

This clonotype was detected a few times. CDR3 in DNA: TGTGCCAGCAGCCAAGATGTCAGGGACCCCGCCGAGTACTTC. Amino acids: CASSQDVRDPAEYF. The chain couples TRBV3-1 to TRBJ2-7, with D tentatively TRBD1 or TRBD2 (5 bases each). This CDR3 is built from 14 residues. Germline-derived CDR1 and CDR2 are LGHDT and YNNKEL (reference sequence). Between the trimmed V and J ends, which lost 0 bases and 11 bases, there was a span of 17 bases.

The chain joins TRBV5-1 to TRBJ1-1; D is possibly TRBD1 (6 bases). In germline, CDR1 is SGHRS, CDR2 YFSETQ. This CDR3 comprises 17 residues. The V end was cut by 4 bases, the J end by 0 bases, with 19 bases between. CDR3 region: CASSPGQKVPLNTEAFF. DNA of the CDR3: TGCGCCAGCAGCCCCGGACAGAAGGTTCCCTTGAACACTGAAGCTTTCTTT.

The CDR3 nucleotides are TGTGCCAGCAGCTTAGAACTCCTGGGACAGACTGAAGCTTTCTTT. As protein: CASSLELLGQTEAFF. The chain employs TRBV11-3 and TRBJ1-1; TRBD1 aligns across 7 bases. Per germline, CDR1 SGHNT and CDR2 YENEEA. V was pared by 0 bases and J by 5 bases, with 6 bases of the junction left unmatched. This CDR3 is 15 amino acids long. The complete variable domain, with remaining parts taken from reference TRBV11-3 and TRBJ1-1, reads EAGVVQSPRYKIIEKKQPVAFWCNPISGHNTLYWYLQNLGQGPELLIRYENEEAVDDSQLPKDRFSAERLKGVDSTLKIQPAELGDSAVYLCASSLELLGQTEAFFGQGTRLTVV.

This clonotype was counted between two and nine times. The chain is built from TRBV6-1 and TRBJ2-3; TRBD1 might be the D (6 bases). This CDR3 contains 14 residues. V lost 7 bases, J lost 6 bases, and 17 bases lay in between. Germline V gene data show CDR1 as MNHNS and CDR2 as SASEGT. CDR3 in DNA: TGTGCCAGCAATCGACAGGTGTTACAGGATACGCAGTATTTT. Residues: CASNRQVLQDTQYF.

The chain joins TRBV20-1 to TRBJ2-3; TRBD2 matches 10 bases. Germline V gene data show CDR1 as DFQATT and CDR2 as SNEGSKA (reference sequence). The CDR3 spans 14 residues. V lost 6 bases to trimming and J lost 4 bases; unmatched junction nucleotides: 7. The CDR3 DNA is TGCAGTGCCGGGATAGCGGGAGGCCCAGATACGCAGTATTTT. It translates to CSAGIAGGPDTQYF.

The chain employs TRBV24-1 and TRBJ1-1; D uncertain. V was trimmed by 7 bases and J by 1 base, leaving 9 bases between them. There are 13 residues in the CDR3. Germline V gene sequence: CDR1 KGHDR, CDR2 SFDVKD. CDR3 bases: TGTGCCACCAGACTAGAGCAGAACACTGAAGCTTTCTTT. It translates to CATRLEQNTEAFF.

V is TRBV9 and J is TRBJ2-1; no firm D call. Germline CDR1 and CDR2: SGDLS and YYNGEE. V gave up 4 bases and J gave up 7 bases, with 9 bases separating them. The CDR3 has 12 residues. The CDR3 DNA follows: TGTGCCAGCAGCACTCTTTTGAATGAGCAGTTCTTC. Translation gives CASSTLLNEQFF.